The text below deals with one T cell receptor (beta chain). Its antigen is not identified. Method: immunoSEQ multiplex PCR; TCRdb's copy keeps in-frame clones and lacks some. In the table there are about 59,000 clones, around 90% of which are singletons. The data are from a study of T cells in localized non-small cell lung cancer. Study results and caveats: Because only a single region of the tumor was sequenced, heterogeneity remains possible. Across samples, adjacent lung featured a median around 55 of the top 100 tumor clones.

Trimming pared 5 bases from V and 11 bases from J, leaving 18 bases between. Germline-derived CDR1 and CDR2 are MNHEY and SMNVEV (reference sequence). The CDR3 contains 13 residues. The source material was peripheral blood, sampled before any cancer treatment. The source of this sequence is a man aged 35 to 69 with stage I squamous cell lung carcinoma. The chain has TRBV27 and TRBJ1-1; D gene unclear. CDR3 region: CASSEPYTKVAFF. The CDR3 nucleotides read TGTGCCAGCAGTGAGCCATATACCAAAGTCGCTTTCTTT.